Each of the 18 T cell receptor beta chains below was sequenced from the same sample in a study of OX40 agonist ivuxolimab in advanced cancers. The data were produced by immunoSEQ multiplex PCR, yet TCRdb's version contains in-frame clones alone and is incomplete. The sample contains tens of thousands of clones, about 92% of which appear only once. The sample consisted of CD4+ or CD8+ T cells sorted from blood, taken in a trial of the OX40 agonist ivuxolimab. The receptors here all came from an adult with an advanced solid tumor such as melanoma, head and neck, liver or kidney cancer.

The chain is built from TRBV30 and TRBJ2-7, with D unresolved. The ends were cut back, 2 bases at V and 10 bases at J, with 12 bases in the middle. Germline CDR1 is GTSNPN and CDR2 is SVGIG (reference sequence). The CDR3 sequence is 11 residues long. This CDR3 is CAWSSQTVQYF. DNA for the CDR3: TGTGCCTGGAGTTCCCAGACTGTACAGTACTTC.

The chain combines TRBV5-1 with TRBJ1-4; TRBD1 matches at 7 bases. Germline CDR1 reads SGHRS; CDR2 reads YFSETQ. Trimming took 7 bases from V and 7 from J; bases not matched to a gene: 7. This CDR3 has 13 residues. The DNA of the CDR3 is TGCGCCAGCTCGACGACAGGGTTTGAAAAACTGTTTTTT. This gives the protein CASSTTGFEKLFF. The full variable domain, in which reference TRBV5-1 and TRBJ1-4 provide the parts outside the CDR3, is KAGVTQTPRYLIKTRGQQVTLSCSPISGHRSVSWYQQTPGQGLQFLFEYFSETQRNKGNFPGRFSGRQFSNSRSEMNVSTLELGDSALYLCASSTTGFEKLFFGSGTQLSVL.

This clone was recorded a few times. The J gene is TRBJ2-2, the V gene TRBV5-1, with 8 positions matching TRBD1. V dropped 5 bases and J dropped 3; count of bases not matched to a gene: 15. The V gene's germline CDR1 is SGHRS and CDR2 YFSETQ. The CDR3 runs to 18 residues. The CDR3 DNA reads TGCGCCAGCAGTTTGACCACGACAGGGGCGCGGGACACCGGGGAGCTGTTTTTT. Translation gives CASSLTTTGARDTGELFF.

The chain joins TRBV6-1 to TRBJ1-1, with TRBD1 matching 9 bases. Germline V gene sequence: CDR1 MNHNS, CDR2 SASEGT. V lost 3 bases to trimming and J lost 6 bases; unmatched junction nucleotides: 11. The CDR3 has 16 amino acids. CDR3 in DNA: TGTGCCAGCAGTGAGAGAACAGGGGGCTCGAAATCTGAAGCTTTCTTT. This codes for CASSERTGGSKSEAFF.

The chain is built from TRBV2 and TRBJ2-3; D is perhaps TRBD2 (7 bases). CDR3 length equals 15 residues. With 6 bases removed from V and 6 bases from J, the gap between germline ends came to 19 bases. From germline, CDR1 is SNHLY and CDR2 FYNNEI. Written as DNA, the CDR3 is TGTGCCAGCAGACCTTTACGGGGGGCAGGGGATACGCAGTATTTT. Translation: CASRPLRGAGDTQYF.

The V gene is TRBV18, the J gene TRBJ1-3, with 9 nucleotides matching TRBD1. Germline lookup yields CDR1 KGHSH and CDR2 LQKENI. The CDR3 has 16 amino acids. The J segment lost 4 bases and the V segment lost 4 bases, leaving 8 bases of the junction unmatched. The CDR3 spells CASSQEQGARGNTIYF. The CDR3 DNA is TGTGCCAGCTCACAAGAACAGGGGGCGCGAGGAAACACCATATATTTT. Full variable domain (remainder filled in from reference TRBV18 and TRBJ1-3): NAGVMQNPRHLVRRRGQEARLRCSPMKGHSHVYWYRQLPEEGLKFMVYLQKENIIDESGMPKERFSAEFPKEGPSILRIQQVVRGDSAAYFCASSQEQGARGNTIYFGEGSWLTVV.

The chain couples TRBV5-1 to TRBJ2-3; 10 nucleotides align to TRBD2. The germline V gene encodes CDR1 SGHRS and CDR2 YFSETQ. V shed 4 bases and J 2 bases; nucleotides not matched to a gene: 7. The CDR3 runs 16 residues. The CDR3, as DNA: TGCGCCAGCAGCCCCTCAGCGGGAGGGGTCACAGATACGCAGTATTTT. It encodes CASSPSAGGVTDTQYF.

The gene calls are TRBV7-9 and TRBJ2-7; possible D gene TRBD2, 5 bases. The length of the CDR3 is 14 residues. The germline CDR1 and CDR2 sequences are SEHNR and FQNEAQ (reference sequence). V shed 0 bases and J shed 4 bases, with 10 bases lying between them. CDR3 nucleotides: TGTGCCAGCAGCTTAGCGGGAGTGGTATACGAGCAGTACTTC. Translating it yields CASSLAGVVYEQYF.

The J gene is TRBJ2-7, the V gene TRBV4-1, with 7 bases aligning to TRBD1. The germline V gene encodes CDR1 MGHRA and CDR2 YSYEKL. CDR3 size: 16 residues. V lost 1 base and J lost 3; bases outside the gene matches: 9. The CDR3 DNA reads as TGCGCCAGCAGCCAAGTACATCCGCGACAGGGCTACGAGCAGTACTTC. Protein sequence: CASSQVHPRQGYEQYF.

The rearrangement uses TRBV5-1 and TRBJ1-5; D might be TRBD1 (5 bases). CDR1 is SGHRS, CDR2 YFSETQ, per germline. The CDR3 extends over 13 amino acids. Trimming stripped 4 bases from V and 6 bases from J, with 11 bases between. In DNA, the CDR3 is TGCGCCAGCAGCCCCCGGGGCGGTCAGCCCCAGCATTTT. It is translated as CASSPRGGQPQHF.

The chain employs TRBV6-6 and TRBJ2-1; 7 bases are shared with TRBD2. V gave up 3 bases and J gave up 0 bases; unmatched junction bases: 2. The length of the CDR3 is 15 residues. Germline V gene lookup returns CDR1 MNHNY and CDR2 SVGAGI (reference sequence). The CDR3 loop reads CASSYAGVSYNEQFF. The CDR3 bases are TGTGCCAGCAGTTATGCGGGGGTCTCCTACAATGAGCAGTTCTTC.

The J gene is TRBJ1-2, the V gene TRBV30, with D uncertain. V shed 5 bases and J shed 4 bases, with 8 bases lying between them. The CDR3 runs to 11 residues. CDR1 GTSNPN and CDR2 SVGIG come from the germline V gene (reference sequence). The CDR3 is CAWAGIYGYTF. CDR3 sequence (DNA): TGTGCCTGGGCAGGAATCTATGGCTACACCTTC. Drawing the rest from reference TRBV30 and TRBJ1-2, the complete variable domain is SQTIHQWPATLVQPVGSPLSLECTVEGTSNPNLYWYRQAAGRGLQLLFYSVGIGQISSEVPQNLSASRPQDRQFILSSKKLLLSDSGFYLCAWAGIYGYTFGSGTRLTVV.

The chain uses TRBV19 and TRBJ1-5; D may be TRBD1 (5 bases). There are 15 residues in the CDR3. V lost 2 bases and J 2 bases, leaving 10 bases between the germline ends. Germline loops: CDR1 LNHDA, CDR2 SQIVND (reference sequence). CDR3 protein: CASSITGGGNQPQHF. The CDR3 nucleotides read TGTGCCAGTAGTATAACAGGAGGTGGCAATCAGCCCCAGCATTTT. Using reference TRBV19 and TRBJ1-5 for the parts outside the CDR3, the full variable domain is DGGITQSPKYLFRKEGQNVTLSCEQNLNHDAMYWYRQDPGQGLRLIYYSQIVNDFQKGDIAEGYSVSREKKESFPLTVTSAQKNPTAFYLCASSITGGGNQPQHFGDGTRLSIL.

The gene calls are TRBV6-6 and TRBJ2-5; D unresolved. In germline, CDR1 is MNHNY, CDR2 SVGAGI (reference sequence). V lost 2 bases and J lost 5, with 9 bases in between. CDR3 length: 13 residues. CDR3 coding DNA: TGTGCCAGCAGTTACCTGAAGGGTGAGACCCAGTACTTC. Protein sequence: CASSYLKGETQYF.

This chain links TRBV9 with TRBJ2-1, with TRBD2 matching over 10 bases. The trim removed 2 bases at V and 4 bases at J, leaving 6 bases unmatched. Germline assignment: CDR1 SGDLS and CDR2 YYNGEE. The CDR3 covers 16 residues. DNA of the CDR3: TGTGCCAGCAGCGTCTTAGCGGGGGGCAATTACAATGAGCAGTTCTTC. Its translation is CASSVLAGGNYNEQFF. Combining the CDR3 with reference TRBV9 and TRBJ2-1 gives the whole variable domain DSGVTQTPKHLITATGQRVTLRCSPRSGDLSVYWYQQSLDQGLQFLIQYYNGEERAKGNILERFSAQQFPDLHSELNLSSLELGDSALYFCASSVLAGGNYNEQFFGPGTRLTVL.

This chain connects TRBV6-6 to TRBJ1-3; perhaps TRBD1 as D (5 bases). This CDR3 is 14 amino acids long. Deletions cut 6 bases from V and 3 bases from J, with 12 bases between. CDR1 is MNHNY, CDR2 SVGAGI, per germline (reference sequence). CDR3 sequence: CASSLLRDGNTIYF. CDR3 nucleotides: TGTGCCAGCAGCCTACTCAGGGATGGAAACACCATATATTTT.

This clone appeared once. This chain links TRBV13 with TRBJ1-1, with D perhaps TRBD1 (5 bases). With 2 bases removed from V and 5 bases from J, the gap between germline ends came to 12 bases. The CDR3 is 14 amino acids. Germline CDR1 is PRHDT and CDR2 is FYEKMQ (reference sequence). The CDR3 bases are TGTGCCAGCAGCTTAACCCAGGGTTGGACTGAAGCTTTCTTT. It translates to CASSLTQGWTEAFF.

J is TRBJ2-2 and V is TRBV4-2; D possibly corresponds to TRBD2 (6 bases). Trimming removed 4 bases at V and 7 bases at J, with 19 bases between. The length of the CDR3 is 16 residues. The germline gives CDR1 LGHNA, CDR2 YNFKEQ. The CDR3 DNA reads TGTGCCAGCAGCCGTTCCGGAGGGCTAGCTGGCGGGGAGCTGTTTTTT. This sequence encodes CASSRSGGLAGGELFF.